The 25 T cell receptor beta chains reported below all come from one sample, sequenced in a study of beta chain features in type 1 diabetes. Of the isolated RNA, all was reverse transcribed, and so the sequenced material was expressed TCRB transcripts. Measured with immunoSEQ multiplex PCR; TCRdb has only the in-frame clones, and not every one. The data contain 860,000 or so clones, around a sixth of them singletons. The sequenced sample was naive CD4+ T cells from blood. Receptors originate from a woman younger than 35 in good health.

The J gene is TRBJ2-2, the V gene TRBV9; D not resolved. The CDR3 sequence is 16 residues long. CDR1 is SGDLS, CDR2 YYNGEE, per germline. V was cut by 0 bases and J by 0 bases, with 9 bases left in between. The CDR3 here is CASSVVSGTNTGELFF. In DNA, the CDR3 is TGTGCCAGCAGCGTAGTGTCAGGAACGAACACCGGGGAGCTGTTTTTT.

This clone was counted a few times. The chain's CDR3 is CASSHRRHPYNEQFF. The CDR3 DNA follows: TGTGCCAGCAGCCACAGGCGGCACCCTTACAATGAGCAGTTCTTC. This sequence joins TRBV5-4 and TRBJ2-1; tentative D call: TRBD1 (5 bases). CDR1 and CDR2 (germline): SGHNT, YYREEE (reference sequence). Trimming left V 4 bases short and J 4 bases short, with 15 bases between. The CDR3 runs 15 residues.

The chain has TRBV6-5 and TRBJ1-1; D is possibly TRBD1 (5 bases). V lost 3 bases to trimming and J lost 10 bases, with 9 bases between them. Germline CDR1 MNHEY, CDR2 SVGAGI. The CDR3 loop spans 11 amino acids. The CDR3: CASSYSGAAFF. The CDR3, as DNA: TGTGCCAGCAGTTATTCCGGGGCAGCTTTCTTT.

This clone was seen a few times. CDR3 amino acids: CASSPSSGLTYEQYF. CDR3 nucleotide sequence: TGTGCCAGCAGCCCCTCCAGCGGGCTCACCTACGAGCAGTACTTC. This chain joins TRBV7-9 and TRBJ2-7, with a tentative D call TRBD2 (6 bases). The CDR3 extends over 15 amino acids. The V and J ends lost 5 bases and 2 bases respectively, with 16 bases between them. Germline V CDR1 and CDR2: SEHNR, FQNEAQ (reference sequence).

In its sample, this clone was seen a few times. V is TRBV6-5 and J is TRBJ1-5, with TRBD1 as a possible D gene (5 bases). The CDR3 totals 15 residues. V lost 6 bases and J 0 bases, leaving 12 bases between the germline ends. The germline CDR1 and CDR2 sequences are MNHEY and SVGAGI. The CDR3 DNA sequence: TGTGCCAGCAGCCCGGGGCTGAGTAGCAATCAGCCCCAGCATTTT. It yields the protein CASSPGLSSNQPQHF.

This chain joins TRBV21-1 and TRBJ1-2; the listed D gene, TRBD1, was not tested against the DNA. TRBV21-1 is annotated as a pseudogene. The CDR3 contains 13 residues. For the CDR3, the DNA is TGTGCCAGCAGCACCCAGGGGTATGATGGCTACACCTTC. Protein sequence: CASSTQGYDGYTF.

V usage is TRBV11-2 and J usage is TRBJ2-7, with TRBD1 matching 7 bases. Germline CDR1 reads SGHAT; CDR2 reads FQNNGV. V trimming: 5 bases; J trimming: 4 bases; junction bases outside the gene matches: 11. The CDR3 loop spans 15 amino acids. The CDR3 here is CASSPIRQGNYEQYF. In nucleotides, the CDR3 is TGTGCCAGCAGCCCAATCAGACAGGGCAATTACGAGCAGTACTTC.

CDR3 bases: TGCGCCAGCAGCCAGGAGGCGGGACAGGGTTTCCCCTACGAGCAGTACTTC. Protein: CASSQEAGQGFPYEQYF. The chain uses TRBV4-3 and TRBJ2-7; 9 nucleotides match TRBD1. Germline values: CDR1 LGHNA, CDR2 YSLEER. V gave up 3 bases and J gave up 2 bases; unmatched junction bases: 11. CDR3 size: 17 residues.

This chain links TRBV29-1 with TRBJ2-1; perhaps TRBD2 as D (6 bases). The CDR3 is 13 residues long. Germline assignment: CDR1 SQVTM and CDR2 ANQGSEA. V shed 7 bases and J shed 3 bases, with 13 bases lying between them. Here the CDR3 reads CSGGTRIYNEQFF. CDR3 in DNA: TGCAGCGGCGGGACTCGGATCTACAATGAGCAGTTCTTC.

The rearrangement links TRBV13 to TRBJ2-7, with TRBD2 matching over 7 bases. Unmatched junction bases numbered 6, after V lost 2 bases and J lost 5 bases. Per germline, CDR1 PRHDT and CDR2 FYEKMQ (reference sequence). The CDR3 has 14 residues. The CDR3 spells CASSLNPSGDEQYF. The CDR3 coding sequence is TGTGCCAGCAGCTTAAACCCGAGCGGGGACGAGCAGTACTTC.

This clone was picked up a small number of times. In the same sample, other DNA sequences code for this CDR3. This chain connects TRBV9 to TRBJ2-1, with D possibly matching TRBD1 (5 bases). The CDR3 has 16 residues. Germline loops: CDR1 SGDLS, CDR2 YYNGEE. V gave up 0 bases and J gave up 0 bases, with 10 bases separating them. The CDR3 DNA reads TGTGCCAGCAGCGTAGAGGGGTCGAGCTCCTACAATGAGCAGTTCTTC. Translation: CASSVEGSSSYNEQFF. Filled out from reference TRBV9 and TRBJ2-1, the complete variable domain reads DSGVTQTPKHLITATGQRVTLRCSPRSGDLSVYWYQQSLDQGLQFLIQYYNGEERAKGNILERFSAQQFPDLHSELNLSSLELGDSALYFCASSVEGSSSYNEQFFGPGTRLTVL.

The chain employs TRBV5-1 and TRBJ2-7, with 9 bases fitting TRBD1. The CDR3 covers 16 residues. Per germline, CDR1 SGHRS and CDR2 YFSETQ. J was trimmed by 3 bases and V by 0 bases; bases with no gene match: 7. CDR3 sequence reads: CASSLDPGQGLYEQYF. In nucleotides, the CDR3 is TGCGCCAGCAGCTTGGACCCGGGACAGGGTCTCTACGAGCAGTACTTC.

The chain recombines TRBV7-2 with TRBJ1-4; 11 bases agree with TRBD1. This CDR3 spans 13 amino acids. V shed 5 bases and J 11 bases; nucleotides not matched to a gene: 4. The V gene's germline CDR1 is SGHTA and CDR2 FQGNSA. CDR3 in DNA: TGTGCCAGCAGCGGACAGGGGGCGCGGAAACTGTTTTTT. It is translated as CASSGQGARKLFF.

This clone was seen more than once but under ten times. The CDR3 nucleotides read TGCGCCAGCACCCAAGGGGTAGCGGGATCAGATACGCAGTATTTT. Translation gives CASTQGVAGSDTQYF. This rearrangement joins TRBV5-1 to TRBJ2-3; TRBD2 aligns across 8 bases. V trimming: 6 bases; J trimming: 4 bases; junction bases outside the gene matches: 10. This CDR3 region has 15 residues. CDR1 SGHRS and CDR2 YFSETQ come from the germline V gene.

This chain uses TRBV5-5 with TRBJ1-2; D not certain. Germline lookup yields CDR1 SGHKS and CDR2 YYEKEE (reference sequence). The CDR3 totals 12 residues. The V gene lost 1 base and the J gene lost 6 bases, with 7 bases spanning the gap. The CDR3: CASSLSLHGYTF. In DNA form, the CDR3 reads TGTGCCAGCAGCTTGAGTCTGCATGGCTACACCTTC.

The gene calls are TRBV7-3 and TRBJ2-7; 8 positions agree with TRBD1. V lost 5 bases to trimming and J lost 5 bases; unmatched junction nucleotides: 8. The CDR3 contains 14 residues. Germline V lookup: CDR1 SGHTA, CDR2 FQGTGA. The CDR3 bases are TGTGCCAGCAGCACCGCAGGGGGCTCGGACGAGCAGTACTTC. Amino acids: CASSTAGGSDEQYF.

In this sample, this clone turned up a few times. The DNA for the CDR3 is TGTGCCAGCTCACCACCTCACCCCAGGGGCCCGGGAGAGACCCAGTACTTC. Protein: CASSPPHPRGPGETQYF. The chain combines TRBV18 with TRBJ2-5; tentative D call: TRBD1 (6 bases). The V gene lost 0 bases and the J gene lost 4 bases, with 18 bases spanning the gap. Germline CDR1 and CDR2: KGHSH and LQKENI. This CDR3 has 17 residues.

This rearrangement joins TRBV27 to TRBJ1-5, with 8 nucleotides matching TRBD1. V shed 5 bases and J 2 bases; nucleotides not matched to a gene: 5. There are 15 residues in the CDR3. Germline CDR1 reads MNHEY; CDR2 reads SMNVEV (reference sequence). CDR3 DNA: TGTGCCAGCAGTGGACAGGGTGGTGGCAATCAGCCCCAGCATTTT. This codes for CASSGQGGGNQPQHF.

In regard to this clone: Other DNA sequences in this specimen translate into the identical CDR3. V and J are TRBV9 and TRBJ2-1, with 12 bases identical to TRBD2. This CDR3 is 15 amino acids long. V lost 0 bases to trimming and J lost 7 bases; unmatched junction nucleotides: 2. Per germline, CDR1 SGDLS and CDR2 YYNGEE. The CDR3 sequence: CASSVEGLAGNEQFF. CDR3 DNA sequence: TGTGCCAGCAGCGTAGAAGGACTAGCGGGGAATGAGCAGTTCTTC.

This clone occurred a few times. The V gene is TRBV19, the J gene TRBJ2-1, with D tentatively TRBD1 (6 bases). The CDR3 sequence is 17 residues long. Germline V CDR1 and CDR2: LNHDA, SQIVND (reference sequence). The V gene lost 1 base and the J gene lost 8 bases, with 21 bases spanning the gap. In DNA form, the CDR3 reads TGTGCCAGTAGTATAGGATGGGGGAAGGCAGGGGTCGATGAGCAGTTCTTC. It codes for CASSIGWGKAGVDEQFF.

The chain is built from TRBV9 and TRBJ2-3; TRBD2 aligns across 8 bases. Germline V gene lookup returns CDR1 SGDLS and CDR2 YYNGEE. V lost 1 base and J lost 3; bases outside the gene matches: 7. The CDR3 is 16 residues long. CDR3 nucleotide sequence: TGTGCCAGCAGCGTATTTAGCGGGATAAGGACAGATACGCAGTATTTT. This encodes CASSVFSGIRTDTQYF.

The V gene is TRBV28, the J gene TRBJ2-7; no definite D call. The CDR3 runs 14 residues. Trimming cost V 8 bases and J 3 bases, with 17 bases left between them. The germline CDR1 and CDR2 sequences are MDHEN and SYDVKM. CDR3 in DNA: TGTGCCAGCGTTGGCACACCCGGGCACTACGAGCAGTACTTC. The encoded protein is CASVGTPGHYEQYF. Drawing the rest from reference TRBV28 and TRBJ2-7, the complete variable domain is DVKVTQSSRYLVKRTGEKVFLECVQDMDHENMFWYRQDPGLGLRLIYFSYDVKMKEKGDIPEGYSVSREKKERFSLILESASTNQTSMYLCASVGTPGHYEQYFGPGTRLTVT.

The rearrangement uses TRBV15 and TRBJ2-1; D is possibly TRBD2 (6 bases). The germline V gene encodes CDR1 LNHNV and CDR2 YYDKDF (reference sequence). CDR3 size: 16 residues. V lost 1 base to trimming and J lost 8 bases, with 18 bases between them. CDR3 sequence (DNA): TGTGCCACCAGCAGAGTAACGGGAGCTTATCTCTATGAGCAGTTCTTC. Encoded protein: CATSRVTGAYLYEQFF.

The genes are TRBV15 and TRBJ1-1; D not certain. The ends were cut back, 0 bases at V and 3 bases at J, with 5 bases in the middle. Germline assignment: CDR1 LNHNV and CDR2 YYDKDF (reference sequence). The CDR3 has 13 residues. The CDR3 protein is CATSREDYTEAFF. CDR3 nucleotides: TGTGCCACCAGCAGAGAAGATTACACTGAAGCTTTCTTT.

There are a few counts of this clone. V gene TRBV29-1 combines with J gene TRBJ2-5, with 9 bases fitting TRBD1. The trim removed 6 bases at V and 5 bases at J, leaving 10 bases unmatched. Looked up from germline, CDR1 is SQVTM and CDR2 is ANQGSEA. CDR3 length equals 14 residues. CDR3 in DNA: TGCAGCGTCAAGGACAGGGGAGCGAGGGAGACCCAGTACTTC. Translating it yields CSVKDRGARETQYF.